The clone carrying this TCR beta chain was seen only a few times. Its matching antigen is unknown. This sample was taken from a study of blood T cells in healthy people across ages. General study points: Both naive CD4+ cell counts and diversity were greater in long-lived donors than in aged donors.

A sample-barcoded 5' primer and a J-beta primer mix were used in a second PCR of about 7 to 12 cycles. Each CDR3 protein is one row after TCRdb ran MiXCR on the 5' RACE reads. The sample comprises roughly 1.5 million distinct CDR3 sequences, under 55% of which are singletons, and more than 4% rests with the top ten. J was trimmed by 0 bases and V by 7 bases; bases with no gene match: 9. The CDR3 has 18 residues. Per the germline V gene, CDR1 is MNHEY and CDR2 is SVGEGT. The specimen sequenced was blood. The chain uses TRBV6-2 or TRBV6-3 and TRBJ2-1; 13 bases match TRBD2. The receptor's source is a woman under 30 in good health. The CDR3 bases are TGTGCCAGCACCTGGGAGACTAGCGGGGGGAGCTCCTACAATGAGCAGTTCTTC. Translation: CASTWETSGGSSYNEQFF.